What follows describes a single T cell receptor (beta chain). Seattle participants joined during active infection and were tracked over time. This table comes from immunoSEQ multiplex PCR, and its TCRdb copy is limited to in-frame clones, with some not included. The table shows fewer than 350,000 clones, with about nine tenths occurring only once. These data come from a study of blood T cell repertoires in COVID-19. CDR3 length: 19 amino acids. In germline, CDR1 is LGHNA, CDR2 YNFKEQ. Trimming removed 4 bases from V and 1 base from J; junction bases left unmatched: 12. J is TRBJ2-3 and V is TRBV4-2; 12 bases are shared with TRBD2. The receptor's source is a woman in her 30s with COVID-19, enrolled during active disease. The sequenced sample was peripheral blood. In nucleotides, the CDR3 is TGTGCCAGCAGCCCGCCCATCCTAGCGGGGGGGTCGGGCACAGATACGCAGTATTTT. This translates into CASSPPILAGGSGTDTQYF.